This T cell receptor beta chain stems from a study of CD4+ T cells in melanoma. Here immunoSEQ multiplex PCR was the method, and the copy in TCRdb shows in-frame clones only, minus some. The table lists approximately 14,000 clones, over 80% of them singletons. Germline V gene data show CDR1 as SEHNR and CDR2 as FQNEAQ (reference sequence). The CDR3 sequence is 14 residues long. With 0 bases removed from V and 7 bases from J, the gap between germline ends came to 13 bases. This clonotype originated in a human donor with melanoma. The rearrangement uses TRBV7-9 and TRBJ2-7, with D possibly TRBD2 on 6 matching bases. What was sequenced was cells from a culture (not recorded whether cultured in vitro). As DNA, the CDR3 is TGTGCCAGCAGCTTAGCGGGCAGAGGAGGGGAGCAGTACTTC. It translates to CASSLAGRGGEQYF. Variable domain in full (rest from reference TRBV7-9 and TRBJ2-7): DTGVSQNPRHKITKRGQNVTFRCDPISEHNRLYWYRQTLGQGPEFLTYFQNEAQLEKSRLLSDRFSAERPKGSFSTLEIQRTEQGDSAMYLCASSLAGRGGEQYFGPGTRLTVT.